The 15 T cell receptor beta chains below all came from one sample that was sequenced in a study of T cells in Graves' hyperthyroidism and ophthalmopathy. Amplified TCR beta CDR3 regions came from RNA transcripts. Initially, a first-round RT-PCR of the TCR CDR3 employed the HTBI primer set. Each CDR3 protein gets one entry after TCRdb re-called the multiplex PCR reads with MiXCR. The repertoire holds 130,000 or so distinct CDR3 sequences, with 22% as singletons. The sample was blood. The receptor set was obtained from a woman aged 45-65 years with Graves' hyperthyroidism that later progressed to Graves' ophthalmopathy.

This chain links TRBV28 with TRBJ2-1, with D possibly being TRBD1 or TRBD2 (5 bases each). Germline-derived CDR1 and CDR2 are MDHEN and SYDVKM. Trimming cost V 6 bases and J 6 bases, with 21 bases left between them. The CDR3 length is 16 residues. CDR3 sequence reads: CASSLGQGGGLNEQFF. The CDR3 region has the DNA TGTGCCAGCAGCTTGGGGCAGGGCGGAGGCCTCAATGAGCAGTTCTTC. The whole variable domain, remainder taken from reference TRBV28 and TRBJ2-1, is DVKVTQSSRYLVKRTGEKVFLECVQDMDHENMFWYRQDPGLGLRLIYFSYDVKMKEKGDIPEGYSVSREKKERFSLILESASTNQTSMYLCASSLGQGGGLNEQFFGPGTRLTVL.

This clonotype was observed at least ten times. The CDR3 nucleotides are TGCAGTGCTAGAGATCAGGGGAGCGAGCAGTACTTC. This gives the protein CSARDQGSEQYF. This chain links TRBV20-1 with TRBJ2-7; D is possibly TRBD1 (6 bases). This CDR3 region has 12 residues. V dropped 0 bases and J dropped 6 bases, with 9 bases sitting between them. Germline values: CDR1 DFQATT, CDR2 SNEGSKA (reference sequence).

V is TRBV7-9 and J is TRBJ2-5; maybe TRBD1 (5 bases). This CDR3 is built from 17 residues. The V gene's germline CDR1 is SEHNR and CDR2 FQNEAQ (reference sequence). V lost 2 bases and J lost 4, with 20 bases in between. DNA for the CDR3: TGTGCCAGCAGCTTACTCCTTGGGTCCGACAGAGGAGAGACCCAGTACTTC. It codes for CASSLLLGSDRGETQYF. Full variable domain (remainder filled in from reference TRBV7-9 and TRBJ2-5): DTGVSQNPRHKITKRGQNVTFRCDPISEHNRLYWYRQTLGQGPEFLTYFQNEAQLEKSRLLSDRFSAERPKGSFSTLEIQRTEQGDSAMYLCASSLLLGSDRGETQYFGPGTRLLVL.

This clonotype was seen ten or more times. The CDR3 here is CASSVTSPSYEQYF. As DNA, the CDR3 is TGTGCCAGCAGTGTCACTAGCCCCTCCTACGAGCAGTACTTC. The chain has TRBV27 and TRBJ2-7; possible D gene TRBD2, 6 bases. CDR1 and CDR2 (germline): MNHEY, SMNVEV (reference sequence). The CDR3 is 14 amino acids. V lost 5 bases, J lost 0 bases, and 11 bases lay in between.

In this sample, this clonotype turned up a few times. This chain joins TRBV25-1 and TRBJ2-1; D gene unclear. The CDR3 has 12 amino acids. Germline V gene lookup returns CDR1 MGHDK and CDR2 SYGVNS. With 4 bases removed from V and 4 bases from J, the gap between germline ends came to 5 bases. Here the CDR3 DNA reads TGTGCCAGCAGTGTGAGGTACAATGAGCAGTTCTTC. Its protein product is CASSVRYNEQFF.

This chain uses TRBV20-1 with TRBJ1-1; D is ambiguous. CDR3 length: 13 amino acids. V lost 3 bases and J lost 0, with 8 bases in between. Germline V CDR1 and CDR2: DFQATT, SNEGSKA (reference sequence). The chain's CDR3 is CSASTRMNTEAFF. CDR3 coding DNA: TGCAGTGCTAGTACACGCATGAACACTGAAGCTTTCTTT.

This clonotype came up a few times. The chain uses TRBV20-1 and TRBJ2-7; D tentatively fits TRBD1 or TRBD2 (5 bases each). From germline, CDR1 is DFQATT and CDR2 SNEGSKA (reference sequence). The CDR3 is 11 residues long. Trimming pared 6 bases from V and 2 bases from J, leaving 8 bases between. CDR3 sequence: CSAMGAYEQYF. DNA of the CDR3: TGCAGTGCAATGGGGGCCTACGAGCAGTACTTC.

The chain carries TRBV19 and TRBJ1-4; D remains ambiguous. V gave up 5 bases and J gave up 7 bases, with 17 bases separating them. Germline V CDR1 and CDR2: LNHDA, SQIVND (reference sequence). CDR3 length: 15 residues. In DNA form, the CDR3 reads TGTGCCAGTAGTGCCGATCTTCGGGTGGGTGAAAAACTGTTTTTT. Its translation: CASSADLRVGEKLFF.

The rearrangement links TRBV28 to TRBJ2-7, with 9 bases lining up with TRBD1. CDR3 length equals 13 residues. Looked up from germline, CDR1 is MDHEN and CDR2 is SYDVKM. J lost 7 bases, V lost 8 bases, and 9 bases had no gene match. This chain's CDR3 is CASRTGGPGEQYF. CDR3 coding DNA: TGTGCCAGCCGCACAGGGGGCCCTGGGGAGCAGTACTTC.

This clonotype was counted at least ten times. The J gene is TRBJ2-3, the V gene TRBV11-1; 13 bases are a match to TRBD2. Per the germline V gene, CDR1 is SGHAT and CDR2 is FQDESV (reference sequence). Germline trimming cut 4 bases from V and 5 bases from J; bases unmatched to any gene: 6. CDR3 length: 16 residues. CDR3 amino acids: CASSSGLAGLRDTQYF. Here the CDR3 DNA reads TGTGCCAGCAGCTCGGGACTAGCGGGACTCCGAGATACGCAGTATTTT.

The chain combines TRBV19 with TRBJ2-1; 12 bases agree with TRBD1. The length of the CDR3 is 23 residues. Losses at the gene ends were 6 bases for V and 7 bases for J; bases not matched to a gene: 31. The germline gives CDR1 LNHDA, CDR2 SQIVND (reference sequence). The CDR3 is CASSSLWDRGLEKSGRLLNEQFF. The CDR3 nucleotides are TGTGCCAGTAGCAGCTTGTGGGACAGGGGGCTAGAGAAAAGCGGGAGGTTGCTGAATGAGCAGTTCTTC.

The chain links TRBV12-3 or TRBV12-4 to TRBJ2-5; D ambiguous. The V gene lost 2 bases and the J gene lost 5 bases, with 15 bases spanning the gap. The CDR3 is made up of 15 amino acids. CDR3: CASSLRDSHGETQYF. The CDR3 region has the DNA TGTGCCAGCAGTTTAAGAGACTCCCACGGGGAGACCCAGTACTTC.

The CDR3 bases are TGTGCCAGCAGATCAGGGGGTAATGAAAAACTGTTTTTT. This translates into CASRSGGNEKLFF. This rearrangement joins TRBV3-1 to TRBJ1-4; 7 bases map to TRBD1. V gave up 6 bases and J gave up 4 bases; unmatched junction bases: 2. Germline CDR1 reads LGHDT; CDR2 reads YNNKEL (reference sequence). The CDR3 covers 13 residues.

The chain uses TRBV5-1 and TRBJ1-4; D remains unclear. The germline gives CDR1 SGHRS, CDR2 YFSETQ. The CDR3 covers 14 residues. V was shortened by 3 bases and J by 7 bases, with 13 bases between the two germline ends. DNA for the CDR3: TGCGCCAGCAGCTCGGCGTTAGAGGGTGAAAAACTGTTTTTT. Its translation: CASSSALEGEKLFF.

The rearrangement uses TRBV20-1 and TRBJ1-1; D is perhaps TRBD1 (6 bases). CDR1 and CDR2 (germline): DFQATT, SNEGSKA (reference sequence). This CDR3 comprises 14 residues. Trimming stripped 1 base from V and 3 bases from J, with 12 bases between. CDR3 DNA sequence: TGCAGTGCTAGAGGAGGGGGAGGGGACACTGAAGCTTTCTTT. It specifies CSARGGGGDTEAFF.